This TCR beta chain was recovered during a study of human T cells and chemical hapten exposure. Study-wide findings and caveats: TCRs exceeding a frequency of 1 in 1000 stayed unchanged under DPC sensitization.

The library gave individual cDNA molecules unique molecular identifiers. In the authors' methods: A per-sample median of roughly 96,000 TCRs was observed, with counts ranging from about 20,000 to 690,600. TCRdb used MiXCR to reprocess the RACE reads, holding one entry per CDR3 protein. What appears here as the V and J calls and clone size reflects TCRdb's work, not the paper's. The sample holds 35,000 to 55,000 distinct CDR3 sequences, around 3.4% seen once. Noted time point: healthy volunteer bleed at 6 weeks. Unfractionated whole blood yielded total RNA. This clonotype was counted many times. Its antigen remains unknown. V lost 0 bases and J 8 bases, leaving 14 bases between the germline ends. Germline V gene data show CDR1 as SGDLS and CDR2 as YYNGEE. CDR3 length equals 14 residues.

The chain uses TRBV9 and TRBJ1-2; D is ambiguous. This clonotype was sampled from a human donor in good health. Some clones in this sample may be carry-over from other donors' samples. Material: whole blood. CDR3 region: CASSVGGVWFGYTF. The CDR3, as DNA: TGTGCCAGCAGCGTAGGGGGAGTGTGGTTCGGCTACACCTTC. Full variable domain (outside the CDR3, taken from reference TRBV9 and TRBJ1-2): DSGVTQTPKHLITATGQRVTLRCSPRSGDLSVYWYQQSLDQGLQFLIQYYNGEERAKGNILERFSAQQFPDLHSELNLSSLELGDSALYFCASSVGGVWFGYTFGSGTRLTVV.